Listed below are T cell receptor beta chains from one sample, sequenced in a study of blood T cell repertoires in COVID-19. Measured with immunoSEQ multiplex PCR; TCRdb has only the in-frame clones, and not every one. The sample shows 200,000 to 250,000 clones, 80% to 85% of them seen only once. Sequences were obtained from peripheral blood. These receptors were collected from a woman in her seventies with COVID-19, enrolled during active disease. CDR3s include the opening cysteine and the closing phenylalanine or tryptophan. D genes are given only for firm matches. Clone size is given for some rows only: seen once, a few or many times, or a class if the clone is expanded.

clone_size	d_call	j_call	v_call	cdr3_nt	cdr3_aa
few	.	TRBJ1-5	TRBV9	TGTGCCAGCAGCGTCGAGGGGTGGGGGGATCAGCCCCAGCATTTT	CASSVEGWGDQPQHF
.	TRBD2	TRBJ2-5	TRBV5-4	TGTGCCAGCAGCACAGGACCGGGACTAGATTCAGAGACCCAGTACTTC	CASSTGPGLDSETQYF
.	TRBD2	TRBJ2-7	TRBV7-3	TGTGCCAGCAGCCCCGGGACTAGCGGGAGGAACGGGAGCCCGATATACGAGCAGTACTTC	CASSPGTSGRNGSPIYEQYF
.	TRBD2	TRBJ2-5	TRBV6-5	TGTGCCAGCAGTTACGCGAGCGGGAGAGAGACCCAGTACTTC	CASSYASGRETQYF
.	.	TRBJ1-5	TRBV30	TGTGCCTCACAGGGTAGCAATCAGCCCCAGCATTTT	CASQGSNQPQHF
.	TRBD1	TRBJ1-2	TRBV29-1	TGCAGCGTTGATGATATTCGACAGGGACACACCTTC	CSVDDIRQGHTF
.	.	TRBJ1-1	TRBV27	TGTGCCAGCAGACATCCCGGGACACCCGACACTGAAGCTTTCTTT	CASRHPGTPDTEAFF
few	TRBD1	TRBJ1-6	TRBV2	TGTGCCAGCAACAGGGGACAGGGGTATAATTCACCCCTCCACTTT	CASNRGQGYNSPLHF
.	.	TRBJ2-3	TRBV29-1	TGCAGCGCTCCCGGGGGAGAGCGGAGTTGGGGCACAGATACGCAGTATTTT	CSAPGGERSWGTDTQYF
.	.	TRBJ2-7	TRBV11-2	TGTGCCAGCAGCTTAGAACCCCCCCCCACCAGGGGTGGGTACGAGCAGTACTTC	CASSLEPPPTRGGYEQYF
.	TRBD1	TRBJ2-3	TRBV24-1	TGTGCCACCAGTTTAACCGGGACAGTGGAAGATACGCAGTATTTT	CATSLTGTVEDTQYF
.	TRBD1	TRBJ1-2	TRBV7-9	TGTGCCAGCAGCTCCGGGACAGGGGAATCCTATGGCTACACCTTC	CASSSGTGESYGYTF
.	TRBD2	TRBJ2-1	TRBV3-1/TRBV3-2	TGTGCCAGCAGCCCATCTAGCGGAGATGCCTACAATGAGCAGTTCTTC	CASSPSSGDAYNEQFF
few	.	TRBJ1-5	TRBV28	TGTGCCAGCCAATTCCAGGGGTATGGCAATCAGCCCCAGCATTTT	CASQFQGYGNQPQHF
.	.	TRBJ1-1	TRBV7-6	TGTGCCAGCAGCTTAGCCCTGGGGGGGGAGACTGAAGCTTTCTTT	CASSLALGGETEAFF
.	.	TRBJ2-4	TRBV3-1/TRBV3-2	TGTGCCAGCAGCCACGGAGGGGGCCTGGGCAAAAACATTCAGTACTTC	CASSHGGGLGKNIQYF
.	.	TRBJ1-4	TRBV7-8	TGTGCCAGCAGCTTCTTTCTTCCTGAAAAACTGTTTTTT	CASSFFLPEKLFF
.	TRBD1	TRBJ1-2	TRBV7-2	TGTGCCAGCAGCTCTAACAGGGGGTTAGATGGCTACACCTTC	CASSSNRGLDGYTF
.	.	TRBJ1-1	TRBV6-5	TGTGCCAGCAAACTTTTACTGAGCACTGAAGCTTTCTTT	CASKLLLSTEAFF
.	TRBD1	TRBJ2-6	TRBV7-9	TGTGCCAGCAGTCTAGGGGGACAGGGGCCCGGGGCCAACGTCCTGACTTTC	CASSLGGQGPGANVLTF
.	TRBD2	TRBJ2-5	TRBV5-1	TGCGCCAGCAGCTTGGAGACCTCTATAGCGGGAGGGGGAGAGACCCAGTACTTC	CASSLETSIAGGGETQYF
.	TRBD2	TRBJ2-3	TRBV24-1	TGTGCCACCAGTGACCCCGGACTAGTTGGGGGCACAGATACGCAGTATTTT	CATSDPGLVGGTDTQYF
.	.	TRBJ1-2	TRBV21-1	TGTGCCAGCAGCCCCCCTCTGGTCCCCCACGTAGCCGATTATTATGGCTACACCTTC	CASSPPLVPHVADYYGYTF
few	TRBD2	TRBJ2-3	TRBV7-2	TGTGCCAGCAGCCTGGGACTAGACACAGATACGCAGTATTTT	CASSLGLDTDTQYF
once	TRBD1	TRBJ1-6	TRBV3-1/TRBV3-2	TGTGCCAGCAGCCAAGGTGACAGGGGCAATTCACCCCTCCACTTT	CASSQGDRGNSPLHF
few	.	TRBJ1-3	TRBV30	TGTGCCTGGAGTGTACGGCGGAGTATATACTCTGGAAACACCATATATTTT	CAWSVRRSIYSGNTIYF
.	.	TRBJ1-1	TRBV4-1	TGCGCCAGCAGCCCGCGGGGATTAAACACTGAAGCTTTCTTT	CASSPRGLNTEAFF